This T cell receptor (beta chain) is from a study of T cells after yellow fever vaccination. Study in general: Preparation of fractions with low cell numbers was performed using SMART-Seq v4 Ultra Low Input. Study observations and caveats: Weaker overall was a secondary response that nonetheless peaked faster, on day 5 versus 15. Within FACS-sorted repertoires, abundant clonotypes contaminating from the bulk population could be present.

TCRdb independently ran MiXCR on the 5' RACE reads; one entry per CDR3 protein. The sample records approximately 330,000 distinct CDR3 sequences, approximately 4% being singletons. This clonotype has only a few counts. Its target is unknown. This sample comprised PBMCs, obtained 5 days after the yellow fever booster vaccination. This sequence originates from a man aged 18 to 35 who received the YFV17D yellow fever vaccine.

In nucleotides, the CDR3 is TGTGCCAGCAGCTCCTCCGGGGCCGGGGGGAACACTGAAGCTTTCTTT. Its protein product is CASSSSGAGGNTEAFF. The V call is TRBV3-1, the J call TRBJ1-1; possible D gene TRBD1, 5 bases. Between the trimmed V and J ends, which lost 5 bases and 1 base, there was a span of 17 bases. CDR3 length: 16 residues. The germline CDR1 and CDR2 sequences are LGHDT and YNNKEL (reference sequence).